This T cell receptor beta chain was documented in a study of T cells in Graves' hyperthyroidism and ophthalmopathy (dated by TCRdb to about 2019). For the wider study: Peripheral blood samples were taken at the time of initial diagnosis, prior to any treatment. The 100 or so discovery patients were randomly split 7:3 into training and test sets. Following sampling, methimazole starting at 30 mg daily was given to hyperthyroidism patients, and high-dose intravenous methylprednisolone was given to ophthalmopathy patients. Thyroid tissue and blood T-cell repertoires from about six Graves' hyperthyroidism patients were also compared in the study. According to the paper, TCR Vbeta CDR3 sequencing was carried out on about 140 peripheral blood samples, which came from 40 to 45 ophthalmopathy, around 74 hyperthyroidism and roughly 17 progressor patients. A discovery cohort of roughly 100 patients, about 40 with Graves' ophthalmopathy and more than 55 with stable Graves' hyperthyroidism, was used to find distinguishing TCR V-J signatures. Prospective prediction of ophthalmopathy was tested in an independent validation cohort consisting of some 18 hyperthyroidism patients and some 16 patients who later progressed to ophthalmopathy.

The TCR beta CDR3 regions were amplified from RNA transcripts. A first-round RT-PCR of the TCR CDR3 used the HTBI primer set with the Qiagen OneStep RT-PCR kit. A second multiplex PCR round built the libraries, followed by size selection and purification. Libraries were sequenced paired-end with 100 bp reads on an Illumina HiSeq2000. On the study's bioinformatics: Raw data were processed with SOAPnuke, discarding reads with adapters, uncalled bases, mean Phred below 15, or no exact constant-primer or identifier match. High-quality paired reads were merged with COPE v1.2.5, and unique nucleotide sequences were defined as clonotypes. Clonotypes were aligned to IMGT TRBV, TRBD and TRBJ reference segments using MiTCR v1.1. The analysis included only V-J combinations with a frequency above 0.0001, which together covered around 99% of the repertoires. A TCS score was defined as the ratio of F50 (clonal expansion) to E x V (chaos), with BLOSUM62-based TCRdist applied between CDR3 peptides within each V-J. Welch's t-statistics and random forest reduced fewer than 550 V-J features to about 13, which were used in a naive Bayes classifier (R e1071). TCRdb reprocessing: public reads trimmed at Q25 with fastp, clones called with MiXCR, in-frame beta chains kept. Rows are combined by CDR3 protein, so each entry shows the most common genes and DNA. The V and J calls reflect TCRdb's pipeline rather than the authors' work. The sample table lists under 600,000 distinct CDR3 sequences, 16% of them with a count of one. The top ten constitute approximately 3.5% of the sample.

Ophthalmopathy patients had moderately to severely active disease, Clinical Activity Score of at least 3, NOSPECS grade of at least 4, and duration under 3 months. The study excluded patients with uncontrolled infections, other autoimmune diseases, pregnancy or lactation. Diagnoses were based on clinical symptoms, serum thyroxine and TRAb, thyroid ultrasound and orbital computed tomography. PBMCs were separated from 10 ml of fresh peripheral blood using Ficoll-Paque density gradient centrifugation. Total RNA was extracted with Trizol reagent, and quality was checked on an Agilent 2100 Bioanalyzer. Broad study findings and their caveats: During validation, the model predicted progression to ophthalmopathy a median of approximately 7 months ahead of onset, with approximately 71% sensitivity and roughly 72% specificity. Sample size was not statistically predetermined, and blinding of investigators to group allocation was not performed. In cross-validation, a model built on a 13 V-J signature told ophthalmopathy apart from stable hyperthyroidism with less than 90% sensitivity and roughly 81% specificity, and in testing the same model reached 80%/75%. Most expanded thyroid clonotypes (frequency above 0.001) were also found in blood, which suggests that blood repertoires may mirror thyroid immune responses.

In this sample, this clonotype turned up a few times. Its antigen is currently not known. The record has no base qualities; no much larger clone is one base away. The CDR3, cysteine through phenylalanine, is 15 amino acids long. The CDR3 DNA has 45 bases and is translated from base 1. Relative to germline, V is 5 bases shorter and J is 3 bases shorter, with 17 bases between their ends. The germline V gene gives CDR1 as MNHNS and CDR2 as SASEGT. Sequenced input: blood. This clonotype originated in a middle-aged woman with Graves' ophthalmopathy. The rearranged segments are TRBV6-1 and TRBJ2-7; the D gene may be TRBD1 or TRBD2, since each aligns over 5 bases. The DNA reads TGTGCCAGCAGTCGGGACCGTCTTGACCGCTACGAGCAGTACTTC. Translated, this gives CASSRDRLDRYEQYF.